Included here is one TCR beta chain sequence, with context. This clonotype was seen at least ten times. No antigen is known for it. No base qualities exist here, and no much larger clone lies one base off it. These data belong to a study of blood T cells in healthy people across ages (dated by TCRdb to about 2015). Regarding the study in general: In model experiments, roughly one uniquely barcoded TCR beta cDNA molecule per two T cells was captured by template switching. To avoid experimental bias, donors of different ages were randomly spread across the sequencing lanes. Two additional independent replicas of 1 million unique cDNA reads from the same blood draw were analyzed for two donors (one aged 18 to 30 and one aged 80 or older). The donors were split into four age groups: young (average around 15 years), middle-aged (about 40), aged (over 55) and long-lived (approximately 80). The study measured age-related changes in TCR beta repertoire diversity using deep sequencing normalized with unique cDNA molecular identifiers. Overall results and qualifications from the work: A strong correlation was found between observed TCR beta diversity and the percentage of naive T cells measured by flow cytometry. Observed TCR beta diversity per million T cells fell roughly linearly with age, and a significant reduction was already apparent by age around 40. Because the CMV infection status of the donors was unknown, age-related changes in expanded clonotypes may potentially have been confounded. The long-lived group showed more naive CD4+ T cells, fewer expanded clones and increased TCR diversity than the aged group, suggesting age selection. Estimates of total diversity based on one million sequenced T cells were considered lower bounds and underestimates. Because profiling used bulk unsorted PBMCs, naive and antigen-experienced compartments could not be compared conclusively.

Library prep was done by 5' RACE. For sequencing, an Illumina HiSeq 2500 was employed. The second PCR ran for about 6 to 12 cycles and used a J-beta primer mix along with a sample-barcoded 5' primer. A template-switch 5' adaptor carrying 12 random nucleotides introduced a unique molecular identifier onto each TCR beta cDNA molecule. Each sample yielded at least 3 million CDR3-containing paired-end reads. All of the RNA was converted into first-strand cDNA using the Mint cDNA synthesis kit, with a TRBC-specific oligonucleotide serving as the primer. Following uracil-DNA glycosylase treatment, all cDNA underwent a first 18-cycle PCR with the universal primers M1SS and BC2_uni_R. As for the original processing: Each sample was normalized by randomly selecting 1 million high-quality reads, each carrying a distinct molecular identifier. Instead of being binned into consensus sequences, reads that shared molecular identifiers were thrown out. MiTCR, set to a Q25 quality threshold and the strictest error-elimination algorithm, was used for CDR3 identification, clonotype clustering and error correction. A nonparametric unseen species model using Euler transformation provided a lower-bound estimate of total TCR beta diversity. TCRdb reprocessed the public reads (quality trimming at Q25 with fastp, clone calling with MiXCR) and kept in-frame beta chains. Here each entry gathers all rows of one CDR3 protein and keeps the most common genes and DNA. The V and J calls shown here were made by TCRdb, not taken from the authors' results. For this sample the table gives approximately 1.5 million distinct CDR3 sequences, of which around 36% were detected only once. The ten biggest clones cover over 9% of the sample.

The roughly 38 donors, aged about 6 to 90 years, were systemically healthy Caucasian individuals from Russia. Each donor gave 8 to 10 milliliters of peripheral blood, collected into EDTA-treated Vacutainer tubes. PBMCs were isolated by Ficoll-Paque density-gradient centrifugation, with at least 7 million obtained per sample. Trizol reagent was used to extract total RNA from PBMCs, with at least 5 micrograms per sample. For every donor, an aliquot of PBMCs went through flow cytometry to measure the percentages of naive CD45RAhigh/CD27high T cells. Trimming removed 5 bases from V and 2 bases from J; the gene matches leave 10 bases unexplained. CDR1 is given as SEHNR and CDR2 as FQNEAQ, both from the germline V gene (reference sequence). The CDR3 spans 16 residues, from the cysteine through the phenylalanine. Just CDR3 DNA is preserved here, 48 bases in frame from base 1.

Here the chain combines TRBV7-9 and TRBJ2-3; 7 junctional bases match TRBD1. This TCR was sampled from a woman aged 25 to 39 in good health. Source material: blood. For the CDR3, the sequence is CASSPRGGGSTDTQYF. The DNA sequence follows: TGTGCCAGCAGCCCCCGAGGGGGCGGATCCACAGATACGCAGTATTTT.